The rows below give T cell receptor beta chains drawn from one sample of a study of CD8 T cells in ankylosing spondylitis. TCRdb analysed the 5' RACE reads with MiXCR anew, one entry per CDR3 protein. The sample has approximately 520,000 distinct CDR3 sequences; 5.3% are singletons. The sample taken for sequencing was blood, either unsorted or a sorted T cell fraction (not recorded which). Every receptor here comes from a male donor with ankylosing spondylitis. The conserved cysteine and the conserved F or W are not part of the CDR3 here.

v_gene	j_gene	CDR3aa
TRBV27	TRBJ1-2	ASSFQGWDGYT
TRBV20-1	TRBJ2-7	SARDQGIGSYEQY
TRBV4-3	TRBJ1-6	ASSQEAPGGGHSPLH
TRBV5-1	TRBJ2-1	ASSLGQGYNNEQF
TRBV12-3/TRBV12-4	TRBJ2-5	ASSFMETQY
TRBV12-3/TRBV12-4	TRBJ2-1	ASSLEAGGRDEQF
TRBV5-5	TRBJ2-2	ASSSRASGANTGELF
TRBV14	TRBJ2-7	ASGTSEQY
TRBV7-2	TRBJ1-3	ASSIRTGYGNTIY
TRBV7-8	TRBJ2-3	ASSLARGDTDTQY
TRBV20-1	TRBJ2-5	SVQRTGLRRETQY
TRBV28	TRBJ2-7	ASSKRGLDKQY
TRBV6-5	TRBJ2-3	ASSYSSLGDTQY
TRBV6-1	TRBJ2-1	AISGWTSSYNEQF
TRBV6-5	TRBJ2-1	ASSYLGGGDYNEQF
TRBV20-1	TRBJ2-7	SAGSGTGTPYEQY
TRBV7-9	TRBJ2-2	ATLRSGTGELF
TRBV4-2	TRBJ1-1	ASSQGPGEAF